This T cell receptor beta chain was observed in a study of T cells after somatic rescue of genetic block. CDR3 length: 15 amino acids. The germline CDR1 and CDR2 sequences are KGHSH and LQKENI. With V trimmed by 3 bases and J by 2 bases, 7 bases remained unmatched. Repertoires were generated with immunoSEQ multiplex PCR, while TCRdb's copy carries only in-frame clones and drops some. The sample consists of tens of thousands of clones, 92% of them appearing once. The genes are TRBV18 and TRBJ2-7, with 7 nucleotides matching TRBD1. The sample taken for sequencing was peripheral blood mononuclear cells (PBMCs). The source of this sequence is a man in his forties. The CDR3 sequence is CASSPGQWRPYEQYF. The CDR3 region has the DNA TGTGCCAGCTCACCGGGACAGTGGCGCCCCTACGAGCAGTACTTC.